This T cell receptor (beta chain) was identified during a study of CD8+CD57+ T cells in acquired aplastic anemia (dated by TCRdb to 2016 to 2018). Turning to the overall study: On average, sorted CD4+ and CD8+ cells yielded around 3.5 ug of extracted DNA, with a range of roughly 0.17 to 27.4 ug. For healthy donor samples, the average read count was around 10 million for CD4+ cells and roughly 12 million for CD8+ cells.

Genomic DNA served as template for TCR beta VDJ combination and CDR3 sequence profiling. TCR repertoire sequencing was run on an Illumina HiSeq 2000. The published analysis was carried out like this. Repertoires were assessed using TRBV/TRBJ rearrangement plots, CDR3 size and DJ length profiles, and Simpson's diversity index. Whichever DNA sequence was most abundant in the deep sequencing data was defined as the immunodominant clone. CDR3 amino acid sequences were checked for sharing across subjects and were also compared against the VDJdb database and published repertoires. TCRdb cleaned the public reads at Q25 with fastp, built clones with MiXCR and kept in-frame beta chains. Every CDR3 protein is listed once, alongside the most common genes and DNA of its rows. The V and J calls come from TCRdb's annotation, not from the publication. The sample has around 200,000 distinct CDR3 sequences on record, approximately 49% of them singletons. Approximately 15% of the sample is in the top ten clones.

Remarks on this clonotype: What this receptor recognizes is not known. Nothing much larger sits one base from this clone, and base qualities are not available.

Paper-wide results and their limitations: Patients and healthy controls showed no significant difference in CD8+ Simpson's diversity (P=0.060). Twenty-nine CD8+ CDR3 sequences were found to be shared between patients and controls, but these sequences appeared to be highly expressed in patients and within the immunodominant clones of the patients.

The study deep-sequenced TCR repertoires of sorted CD4+ and CD8+ blood T cells from severe aplastic anemia patients and healthy subjects. Ficoll-Paque density gradient centrifugation was used to isolate peripheral blood mononuclear cells. Before DNA extraction, CD4+ and CD8+ T cells were sorted with FACS or magnetic beads. This receptor was taken from a human donor in good health, serving as a control. Sequencing input: sorted CD4+, CD8+, or CD8+CD57+ T cells (not recorded which) from PBMCs.

CDR3 region: CASSLGQRNTEAFF. DNA sequence: TGTGCCAGCAGTTTGGGACAGAGGAACACTGAAGCTTTCTTT. The chain uses TRBV12-5 and TRBJ1-1; TRBD1 matches 7 bases in the middle. Including the terminal cysteine and phenylalanine, the CDR3 comprises 14 residues. This entry keeps only the CDR3 DNA: 42 bases, framed from base 1. Taken from the germline V gene, the CDR1 and CDR2 loops are LGHNT and FRNRAP. The CDR3 plus the reference TRBV12-5 and TRBJ1-1 genes for the other parts give the full variable domain: DARVTQTPRHKVTEMGQEVTMRCQPILGHNTVFWYRQTMMQGLELLAYFRNRAPLDDSGMPKDRFSAEMPDATLATLKIQPSEPRDSAVYFCASSLGQRNTEAFFGQGTRLTVV.